Presented here are 28 T cell receptor beta chains from one specimen sequenced in a study of T cell changes during pregnancy in multiple sclerosis. Profiling relied on immunoSEQ multiplex PCR, and the TCRdb table lists in-frame clones only, not all of them. This table has 65,000 to 85,000 clones, approximately 90% appearing once. Specimen: peripheral blood, collected in the second trimester of pregnancy. Receptor source: a female donor with multiple sclerosis, enrolled in a pregnancy study.

The rearrangement joins TRBV7-9 to TRBJ1-3, with D possibly being TRBD1 (6 bases). V was pared by 2 bases and J by 4 bases, with 12 bases between. Germline CDR1 is SEHNR and CDR2 is FQNEAQ (reference sequence). This CDR3 comprises 15 residues. CDR3 DNA sequence: TGTGCCAGCAGCTTAACGGGGGGCAGAGGAAACACCATATATTTT. Its protein is CASSLTGGRGNTIYF.

The rearrangement joins TRBV6-5 to TRBJ1-1, with 8 bases that match TRBD1. The trim removed 10 bases at V and 5 bases at J, leaving 9 bases unmatched. Germline values: CDR1 MNHEY, CDR2 SVGAGI. The CDR3 sequence is 13 residues long. CDR3 sequence (DNA): TGTGCCACCCGACAGGGGTTGGAAACTGAAGCTTTCTTT. Residues: CATRQGLETEAFF.

The V gene is TRBV19, the J gene TRBJ2-2; 10 nucleotides line up with TRBD2. Germline V gives CDR1 LNHDA, CDR2 SQIVND (reference sequence). Trimming removed 3 bases from V and 1 base from J; junction bases left unmatched: 11. The CDR3 extends over 19 amino acids. The CDR3 protein is CASSMGSLAGDLNTGELFF. The CDR3 DNA sequence: TGTGCCAGTAGTATGGGTAGTCTAGCGGGAGACTTGAACACCGGGGAGCTGTTTTTT.

This clone is a singleton in its sample. The chain combines TRBV29-1 with TRBJ1-1, with TRBD1 as a possible D gene (5 bases). The CDR3 is 16 amino acids. Germline assignment: CDR1 SQVTM and CDR2 ANQGSEA. V gave up 3 bases and J gave up 0 bases, with 17 bases separating them. The CDR3 DNA reads TGCAGCGTTGACATTTGGGGCGAAGGTTTGAACACTGAAGCTTTCTTT. Protein product: CSVDIWGEGLNTEAFF.

The V gene is TRBV11-2, the J gene TRBJ1-4; possibly TRBD1 for D (6 bases). The V gene lost 3 bases and the J gene lost 5 bases, with 13 bases spanning the gap. Germline CDR1 reads SGHAT; CDR2 reads FQNNGV. The CDR3 is made up of 15 amino acids. The CDR3 bases are TGTGCCAGCAGCTTGGGGGCAGAGGAAAATGAAAAACTGTTTTTT. Its protein product is CASSLGAEENEKLFF.

The chain combines TRBV18 with TRBJ2-7; 8 bases fit TRBD2. The CDR3 contains 13 residues. Trimming at V came to 8 bases and at J to 3 bases, leaving 6 bases not matched to a gene. Germline assignment: CDR1 KGHSH and CDR2 LQKENI. CDR3 nucleotides: TGTGCCAGCATCCAAACTAGCGGCTACGAGCAGTACTTC. Its translation: CASIQTSGYEQYF.

The chain couples TRBV19 to TRBJ1-3; 11 bases align to TRBD1. Trimming at V came to 6 bases and at J to 3 bases, leaving 10 bases not matched to a gene. This CDR3 has 17 residues. Looked up from germline, CDR1 is LNHDA and CDR2 is SQIVND (reference sequence). In DNA form, the CDR3 reads TGTGCCAGTAGCCCCGTGGGGACAGGGGGTTTTGGAAACACCATATATTTT. Translation: CASSPVGTGGFGNTIYF. The variable domain in full, with the rest retrieved from reference TRBV19 and TRBJ1-3, is DGGITQSPKYLFRKEGQNVTLSCEQNLNHDAMYWYRQDPGQGLRLIYYSQIVNDFQKGDIAEGYSVSREKKESFPLTVTSAQKNPTAFYLCASSPVGTGGFGNTIYFGEGSWLTVV.

The genes are TRBV6-1 and TRBJ1-1, with D tentatively TRBD1 (6 bases). V lost 5 bases and J lost 1, with 11 bases in between. The germline gives CDR1 MNHNS, CDR2 SASEGT. The CDR3 is 14 amino acids. The CDR3 DNA is TGTGCCAGCAGTCGGACAGCACCGAACACTGAAGCTTTCTTT. Amino acids: CASSRTAPNTEAFF.

The chain links TRBV12-1 to TRBJ1-2; TRBD1, as called in the table, went unchecked against the DNA. TRBV12-1 is a recognized pseudogene. The CDR3 has 15 residues. DNA for the CDR3: TGTGCCAGCAGCGGGGACAGGGGATCTAACTATGGCTACACCTTC. It yields the protein CASSGDRGSNYGYTF.

This clone was picked up one time. V is TRBV29-1 and J is TRBJ2-2; TRBD1 matches 7 bases. The CDR3 extends over 13 amino acids. Germline V gene sequence: CDR1 SQVTM, CDR2 ANQGSEA. V lost 6 bases, J lost 1 base, and 2 bases stayed unmatched. In DNA form, the CDR3 reads TGCAGCGTACGGACAGGGAACACCGGGGAGCTGTTTTTT. It translates to CSVRTGNTGELFF.

This chain joins TRBV10-3 and TRBJ1-2, with 10 bases that match TRBD1. This CDR3 comprises 13 residues. The junction had 8 bases not matched to a gene; V was cut back by 10 bases and J by 6 bases. Looked up from germline, CDR1 is ENHRY and CDR2 is SYGVKD. The CDR3 loop is CATPGQGRHGYTF. The CDR3, as DNA: TGTGCCACACCGGGACAGGGGCGGCATGGCTACACCTTC.

V is TRBV28 and J is TRBJ2-5, with D perhaps matching TRBD1 (6 bases). Per the germline V gene, CDR1 is MDHEN and CDR2 is SYDVKM. Trimming shortened V by 7 bases and J by 5 bases, and 17 bases separated the two germline ends. The CDR3 length is 14 residues. CDR3 bases: TGTGCCAGCACTCGAGGGGGAACTGGGGAGACCCAGTACTTC. Protein sequence: CASTRGGTGETQYF.

DNA for the CDR3: TGTGCCAGCAGCCAAGATGGTAAGGGGGCCTCCTACGAGCAGTACTTC. Encoded protein: CASSQDGKGASYEQYF. This chain connects TRBV4-2 to TRBJ2-7, with 7 bases identical to TRBD1. After removal of 0 bases from V and 0 bases from J, the junction contained 5 bases not matched to a gene. Looked up from germline, CDR1 is LGHNA and CDR2 is YNFKEQ. There are 16 residues in the CDR3.

The genes are TRBV6-1 and TRBJ2-7; 8 nucleotides line up with TRBD2. The CDR3 totals 14 residues. The J segment lost 1 base and the V segment lost 6 bases, leaving 5 bases of the junction unmatched. The germline V gene encodes CDR1 MNHNS and CDR2 SASEGT. The DNA of the CDR3 is TGTGCCAGCAGGCCTAGCGGGCCTTCCTACGAGCAGTACTTC. Translating it yields CASRPSGPSYEQYF.

The genes are TRBV2 and TRBJ2-3; 14 bases map to TRBD2. The CDR3 extends over 14 amino acids. The V gene's germline CDR1 is SNHLY and CDR2 FYNNEI. Trimming took 9 bases from V and 6 from J; bases not matched to a gene: 5. As DNA, the CDR3 is TGTGCCAGAGAGGGACTAGCGGGGGCTGATACGCAGTATTTT. It codes for CAREGLAGADTQYF.

The V call is TRBV2, the J call TRBJ2-1, with no clear D. The CDR3 is made up of 12 amino acids. With 4 bases removed from V and 8 bases from J, the gap between germline ends came to 9 bases. Germline assignment: CDR1 SNHLY and CDR2 FYNNEI. The chain's CDR3 is CASSGHQDEQFF. The CDR3 DNA follows: TGTGCCAGCAGTGGCCACCAGGATGAGCAGTTCTTC.

This clone was counted a single time. This chain connects TRBV29-1 to TRBJ2-1, with D hard to call. There are 15 residues in the CDR3. V shed 7 bases and J shed 1 base, with 17 bases lying between them. From germline, CDR1 is SQVTM and CDR2 ANQGSEA. The CDR3, as DNA: TGCAGCGCCTCAACTACCCTATCTTCCTACAATGAGCAGTTCTTC. Its translation: CSASTTLSSYNEQFF.

This chain joins TRBV5-1 and TRBJ2-7; D is ambiguous. With 2 bases removed from V and 2 bases from J, the gap between germline ends came to 11 bases. This CDR3 is built from 14 residues. CDR1 and CDR2 (germline): SGHRS, YFSETQ. The CDR3 nucleotides read TGCGCCAGCAGCTTCGTTGCGGCAACCTACGAGCAGTACTTC. This codes for CASSFVAATYEQYF.

CDR3 residues: CASSQLTGGYEKLFF. The CDR3 nucleotides read TGTGCCAGCAGCCAACTGACAGGGGGGTATGAAAAACTGTTTTTT. The chain couples TRBV14 to TRBJ1-4; 9 nucleotides agree with TRBD1. The CDR3 consists of 15 residues. Trimming took 2 bases from V and 6 from J; bases not matched to a gene: 4. Germline CDR1 SGHDN, CDR2 FVKESK.

The V and J genes are TRBV4-3 and TRBJ2-2; 7 positions match TRBD1. The CDR3 covers 17 residues. Unmatched junction bases numbered 9, after V lost 1 base and J lost 4 bases. Germline lookup yields CDR1 LGHNA and CDR2 YSLEER. CDR3 in DNA: TGCGCCAGCAGCCAAGGGGCAAGGGGGCGCGGCACCGGGGAGCTGTTTTTT. The encoded protein is CASSQGARGRGTGELFF.

The V and J genes are TRBV6-1 and TRBJ1-4, with D perhaps matching TRBD1 (5 bases). V lost 8 bases and J lost 10, with 11 bases in between. The germline CDR1 and CDR2 sequences are MNHNS and SASEGT. The CDR3 runs 11 residues. CDR3 region: CASGGEGKLFF. The CDR3 DNA reads as TGTGCCAGCGGGGGGGAGGGAAAACTGTTTTTT.

V usage is TRBV11-2 and J usage is TRBJ1-5, with D maybe TRBD1 (6 bases). V lost 1 base to trimming and J lost 3 bases, with 10 bases between them. Per germline, CDR1 SGHAT and CDR2 FQNNGV. The CDR3 spans 15 residues. The CDR3 nucleotides are TGTGCCAGCAGCTTAGGAGGACAGCCCAATCAGCCCCAGCATTTT. This gives the protein CASSLGGQPNQPQHF. Full variable domain (missing parts from reference TRBV11-2 and TRBJ1-5): EAGVAQSPRYKIIEKRQSVAFWCNPISGHATLYWYQQILGQGPKLLIQFQNNGVVDDSQLPKDRFSAERLKGVDSTLKIQPAKLEDSAVYLCASSLGGQPNQPQHFGDGTRLSIL.

The chain uses TRBV6-6 and TRBJ2-1; TRBD2 matches at 12 bases. The CDR3 has 16 residues. With V trimmed by 5 bases and J by 4 bases, 6 bases remained unmatched. Germline lookup yields CDR1 MNHNY and CDR2 SVGAGI (reference sequence). CDR3: CASSQKTSGSYNEQFF. The DNA for the CDR3 is TGTGCCAGCAGTCAGAAGACTAGCGGGAGTTACAATGAGCAGTTCTTC.

This chain uses TRBV21-1 with TRBJ2-7; the D call in the table, TRBD2, was not verified against the DNA. TRBV21-1 is given as a pseudogene. This CDR3 contains 17 residues. The CDR3 loop is CASSKAGSRTTLYEQYF. In DNA, the CDR3 is TGTGCCAGCAGCAAAGCGGGTAGTCGGACTACCCTCTACGAGCAGTACTTC.

The J gene is TRBJ2-5, the V gene TRBV5-1, with 9 positions matching TRBD1. The J call may be incorrect, as the DNA end agrees better with TRBJ2-7. Per the germline V gene, CDR1 is SGHRS and CDR2 is YFSETQ. CDR3 size: 17 residues. The CDR3, as DNA: TGCGCCAGCAGCGTAACGCCCCGGGACAGGGACCCCTACGAGCAGTACTTC. This translates into CASSVTPRDRDPYEQYF.

CDR3 residues: CASSIWVGQGAEQYF. In DNA form, the CDR3 reads TGTGCCAGTAGTATTTGGGTGGGGCAAGGAGCCGAGCAGTACTTC. This rearrangement joins TRBV19 to TRBJ2-7, with D perhaps matching TRBD1 (5 bases). The CDR3 has 15 amino acids. Trimming removed 3 bases from V and 6 bases from J, with 18 bases in between. Germline V gene data show CDR1 as LNHDA and CDR2 as SQIVND (reference sequence). The whole variable domain, filled in from reference TRBV19 and TRBJ2-7, reads DGGITQSPKYLFRKEGQNVTLSCEQNLNHDAMYWYRQDPGQGLRLIYYSQIVNDFQKGDIAEGYSVSREKKESFPLTVTSAQKNPTAFYLCASSIWVGQGAEQYFGPGTRLTVT.

V usage is TRBV11-1 and J usage is TRBJ2-3; D possibly corresponds to TRBD1 (5 bases). CDR3 length: 16 residues. Looked up from germline, CDR1 is SGHAT and CDR2 is FQDESV (reference sequence). V was trimmed by 4 bases and J by 0 bases, leaving 14 bases between them. The CDR3 here is CASSSSPQGSTDTQYF. The CDR3 region has the DNA TGTGCCAGCAGCTCCAGTCCTCAGGGTAGCACAGATACGCAGTATTTT.

V and J are TRBV25-1 and TRBJ2-7, with D perhaps TRBD1 (6 bases). Germline-derived CDR1 and CDR2 are MGHDK and SYGVNS. The CDR3 sequence is 18 residues long. Trimming took 5 bases from V and 3 from J, leaving 26 bases between them. CDR3 region: CASSNWGLTGKGIYEQYF. CDR3 nucleotides: TGTGCCAGCAGTAACTGGGGCTTAACAGGGAAGGGGATCTACGAGCAGTACTTC.